This T cell receptor beta chain was recovered during a study of blood T cells in healthy people across ages. Points on this clonotype: Its specificity is not known.

PCR was performed a second time for roughly 7 to 11 cycles using a sample-barcoded 5' primer and a J-beta primer mix. Each cDNA molecule was tagged by a template-switch adaptor that had 12 random nucleotides. Using its own MiXCR run on the 5' RACE reads, TCRdb lists one record per CDR3 protein. The sample shows roughly 1,800,000 distinct CDR3 sequences, around half of them seen only once. With V trimmed by 4 bases and J by 8 bases, 11 bases remained unmatched. The germline CDR1 and CDR2 sequences are LGHDT and YNNKEL (reference sequence). This CDR3 is 15 amino acids long. The study isolated at least 6.5 million PBMCs from each sample. The study's findings and limits: While age rose, TCR beta diversity per million T cells dropped in a roughly linear way. More naive CD4+ cells and higher diversity were found in long-lived than in aged donors.

The TCR originated in a woman in her forties in good health. The rearrangement links TRBV3-1 to TRBJ2-1; the match to TRBD1 covers 7 bases. Sequenced sample: blood. DNA of the CDR3: TGTGCCAGCAGCCTCCGACAGGGATGGCGTGATGAGCAGTTCTTC. It codes for CASSLRQGWRDEQFF.